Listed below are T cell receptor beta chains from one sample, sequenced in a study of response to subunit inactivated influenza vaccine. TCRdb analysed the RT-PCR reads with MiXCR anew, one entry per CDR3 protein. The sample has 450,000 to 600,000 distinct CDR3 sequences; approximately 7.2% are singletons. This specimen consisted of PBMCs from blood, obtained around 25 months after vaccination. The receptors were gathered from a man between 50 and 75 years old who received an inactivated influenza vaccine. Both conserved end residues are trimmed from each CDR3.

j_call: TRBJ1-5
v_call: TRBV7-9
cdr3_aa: ASSLAGGPRNQPQH

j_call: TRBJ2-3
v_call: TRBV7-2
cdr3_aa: ASSPLGGLVDTQY

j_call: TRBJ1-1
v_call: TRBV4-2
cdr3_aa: ASRHVQGQGSTEAF

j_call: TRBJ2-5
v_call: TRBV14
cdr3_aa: ASSQFYRAGKETQY

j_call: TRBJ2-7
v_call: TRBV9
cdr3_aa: ASSVGTSARDYEQY

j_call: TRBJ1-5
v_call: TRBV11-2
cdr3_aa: ASSLDPTDQPQH

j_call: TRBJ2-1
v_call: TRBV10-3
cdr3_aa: AISAGTSGRAVEQF

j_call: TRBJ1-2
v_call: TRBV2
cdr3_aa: ASNRGDSAGGYT

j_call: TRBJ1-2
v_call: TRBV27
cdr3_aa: ASKTGGLTNYGYT

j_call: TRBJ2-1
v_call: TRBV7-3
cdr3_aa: ASSRLALGNEQF

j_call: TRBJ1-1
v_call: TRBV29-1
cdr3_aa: SALRSGNEAF

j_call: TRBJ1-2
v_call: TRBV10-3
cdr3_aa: AISESTSGVNYGYT

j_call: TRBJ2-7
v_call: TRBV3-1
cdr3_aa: ASSYGGADEQY

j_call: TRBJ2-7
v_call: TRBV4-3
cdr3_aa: ASSQDYERGTSSYEQY

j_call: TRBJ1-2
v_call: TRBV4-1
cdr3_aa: ASSQGQIYGYT

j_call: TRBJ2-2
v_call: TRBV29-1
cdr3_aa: SVGARSNTGELF

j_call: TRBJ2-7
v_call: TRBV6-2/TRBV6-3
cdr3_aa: ASSYIGGSSYEQY

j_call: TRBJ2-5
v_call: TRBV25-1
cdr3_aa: ASSEYQGFQETQY

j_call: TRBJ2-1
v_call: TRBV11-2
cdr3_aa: ASSLGYDEQF

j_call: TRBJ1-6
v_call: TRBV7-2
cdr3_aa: ASSLAADSNSPLH

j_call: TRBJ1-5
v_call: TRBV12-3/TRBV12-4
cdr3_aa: ASSFGPVGNQPQH

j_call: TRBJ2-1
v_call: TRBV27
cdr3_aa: ASSLLGSCYNEQF

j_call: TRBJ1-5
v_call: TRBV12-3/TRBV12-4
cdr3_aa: ASSLAGGRDQPQH

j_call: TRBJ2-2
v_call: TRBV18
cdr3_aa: ASSARQGHTGELF

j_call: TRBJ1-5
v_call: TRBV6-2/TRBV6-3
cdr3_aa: ASSYAGSKEPQH

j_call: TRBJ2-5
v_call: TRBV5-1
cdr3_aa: ASSSRLAGGETQY

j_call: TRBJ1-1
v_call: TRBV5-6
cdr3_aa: ASSLEQGGNTEAF

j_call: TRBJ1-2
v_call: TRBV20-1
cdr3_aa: SARDLSPNINYGYT

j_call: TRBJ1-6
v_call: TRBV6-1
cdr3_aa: ASSGEYSYNSPLH

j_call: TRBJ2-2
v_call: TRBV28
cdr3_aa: ASGISTVTGELF

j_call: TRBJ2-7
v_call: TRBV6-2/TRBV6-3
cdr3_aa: ASSWQGGYEQY

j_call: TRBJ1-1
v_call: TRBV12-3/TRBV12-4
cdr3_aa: ASSYNPGTGNTEAF

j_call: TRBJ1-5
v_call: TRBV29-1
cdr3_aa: SVAEEFGQPQH

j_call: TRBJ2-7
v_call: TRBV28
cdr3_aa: ASTSRDRVYEQY

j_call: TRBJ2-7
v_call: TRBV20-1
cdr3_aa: SAREGRWEAEQY

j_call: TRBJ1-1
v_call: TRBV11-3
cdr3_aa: ASSLPPQGATTVTF

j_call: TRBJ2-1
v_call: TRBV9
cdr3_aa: ASSEGDGSGDEQF

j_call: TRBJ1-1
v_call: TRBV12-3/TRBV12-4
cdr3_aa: ASSQGARTEAF

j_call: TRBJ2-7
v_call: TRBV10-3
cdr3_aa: AIRSGSYEQY

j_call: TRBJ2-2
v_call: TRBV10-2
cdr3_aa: ASSGQANTGELF

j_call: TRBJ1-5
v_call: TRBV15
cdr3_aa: ATSRVSIGQPQH

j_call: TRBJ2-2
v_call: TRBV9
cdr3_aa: ASSVPTGTSGGLVNTGELF

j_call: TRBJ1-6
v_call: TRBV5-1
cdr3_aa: ASSLDTGNSPLH

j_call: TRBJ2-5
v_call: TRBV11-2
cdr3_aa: ASSLPGLAGYQETQY

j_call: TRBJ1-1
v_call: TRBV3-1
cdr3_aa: ASSQVFTAEAF

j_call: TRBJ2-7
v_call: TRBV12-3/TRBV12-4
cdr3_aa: ASSKYGTSGRKDEQY

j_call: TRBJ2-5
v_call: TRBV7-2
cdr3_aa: ASSLALRQETQY

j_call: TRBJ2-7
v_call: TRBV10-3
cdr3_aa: AISESLAGGYEQY

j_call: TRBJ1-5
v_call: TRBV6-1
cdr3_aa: ASSEFPGQTFSNQPQH

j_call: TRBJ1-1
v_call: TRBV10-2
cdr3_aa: ASRGGWNTEAF

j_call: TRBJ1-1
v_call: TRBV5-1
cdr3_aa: ASSFNGGIDTEAF

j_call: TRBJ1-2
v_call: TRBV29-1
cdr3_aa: SAWDRPPYGYT

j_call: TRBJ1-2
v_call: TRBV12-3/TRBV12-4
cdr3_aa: ASSTQGRGHIRGGYT

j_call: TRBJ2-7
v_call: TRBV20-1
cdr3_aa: SARGDRGSYEQY